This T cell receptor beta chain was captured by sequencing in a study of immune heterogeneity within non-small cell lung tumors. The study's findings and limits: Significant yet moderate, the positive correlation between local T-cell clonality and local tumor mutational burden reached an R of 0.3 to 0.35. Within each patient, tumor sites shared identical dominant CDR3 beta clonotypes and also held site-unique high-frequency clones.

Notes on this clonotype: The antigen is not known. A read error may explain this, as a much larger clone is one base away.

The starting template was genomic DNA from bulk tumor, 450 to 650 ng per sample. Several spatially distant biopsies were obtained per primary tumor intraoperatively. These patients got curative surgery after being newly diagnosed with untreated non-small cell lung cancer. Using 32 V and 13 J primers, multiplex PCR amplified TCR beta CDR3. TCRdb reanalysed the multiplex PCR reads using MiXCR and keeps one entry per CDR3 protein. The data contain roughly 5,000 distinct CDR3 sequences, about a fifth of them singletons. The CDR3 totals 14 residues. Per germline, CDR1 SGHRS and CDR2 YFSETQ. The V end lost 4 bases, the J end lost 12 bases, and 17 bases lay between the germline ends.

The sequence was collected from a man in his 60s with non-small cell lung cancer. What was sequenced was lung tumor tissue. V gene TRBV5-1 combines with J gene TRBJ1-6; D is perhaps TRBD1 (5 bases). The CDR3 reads CASSGGGERKPLHF. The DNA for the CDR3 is TGCGCCAGCAGCGGGGGGGGGGAACGGAAACCCCTCCACTTT.